Each of the 9 T cell receptor beta chains below was sequenced from the same sample in a study of blood T cell repertoires in COVID-19. Profiling relied on immunoSEQ multiplex PCR, and the TCRdb table lists in-frame clones only, not all of them. Here the sample spans more than 100,000 clones, over 80% being singletons. Sequencing was carried out using peripheral blood. These receptors all come from a man aged 50 to 59 with active COVID-19.

V gene TRBV19 combines with J gene TRBJ1-3; tentatively, D is TRBD1 (6 bases). V lost 7 bases to trimming and J lost 2 bases, with 12 bases between them. CDR1 and CDR2 from the germline V gene are LNHDA and SQIVND (reference sequence). The CDR3 is made up of 14 amino acids. Here the CDR3 reads CASNGGGTGNTIYF. CDR3 nucleotide sequence: TGTGCCAGTAATGGCGGGGGCACTGGAAACACCATATATTTT.

V gene TRBV5-8 combines with J gene TRBJ2-5; the D is unclear. This CDR3 is 14 amino acids long. CDR1 is SGHTS and CDR2 is YDEGEE in the germline V gene. V dropped 2 bases and J dropped 1 base, with 9 bases sitting between them. The CDR3 spells CASSLAPLQETQYF. CDR3 sequence (DNA): TGTGCCAGCAGCTTAGCACCCCTCCAAGAGACCCAGTACTTC.

In this sample, this clone turned up once. The genes are TRBV27 and TRBJ2-6; D is unclear. This CDR3 is built from 13 residues. Germline V CDR1 and CDR2: MNHEY, SMNVEV (reference sequence). V lost 2 bases to trimming and J lost 5 bases, with 4 bases between them. CDR3 DNA: TGTGCCAGCAGTTTAGTTAGGGCCAACGTCCTGACTTTC. This codes for CASSLVRANVLTF.

The chain combines TRBV5-5 with TRBJ1-5; tentatively, D is TRBD1 (5 bases). Trimming took off 0 bases at V and 1 base at J, with 11 bases between the two ends. Germline CDR1 is SGHKS and CDR2 is YYEKEE (reference sequence). The CDR3 is 16 residues long. The CDR3 spells CASSLASGVSNQPQHF. The CDR3 coding sequence is TGTGCCAGCAGCTTGGCCTCGGGGGTAAGCAATCAGCCCCAGCATTTT.

This rearrangement joins TRBV30 to TRBJ1-2; D possibly corresponds to TRBD1 (5 bases). The CDR3 runs to 14 residues. V gave up 2 bases and J gave up 2 bases, with 12 bases separating them. Germline assignment: CDR1 GTSNPN and CDR2 SVGIG (reference sequence). CDR3 sequence: CAWSSTGGNYGYTF. In nucleotides, the CDR3 is TGTGCCTGGAGTTCGACCGGGGGGAACTATGGCTACACCTTC.

The rearrangement links TRBV19 to TRBJ1-5; D unresolved. This CDR3 is 18 amino acids long. Per the germline V gene, CDR1 is LNHDA and CDR2 is SQIVND (reference sequence). Trimming pared 1 base from V and 2 bases from J, leaving 18 bases between. The CDR3 DNA sequence: TGTGCCAGTAGTATAGTCAGAGTCTACCTCGAGGGCAATCAGCCCCAGCATTTT. The encoded protein is CASSIVRVYLEGNQPQHF.

V and J are TRBV5-4 and TRBJ2-1; D possibly corresponds to TRBD1 (5 bases). Looked up from germline, CDR1 is SGHNT and CDR2 is YYREEE (reference sequence). The CDR3 has 15 residues. The ends were cut back, 4 bases at V and 7 bases at J, with 18 bases in the middle. The CDR3, as DNA: TGTGCCAGCAGCCCCGACACTCACCCAGGGAATGAGCAGTTCTTC. Translation gives CASSPDTHPGNEQFF.

V and J are TRBV6-1 and TRBJ2-5; D not resolved. The V gene lost 1 base and the J gene lost 7 bases, with 13 bases spanning the gap. The germline V gene has CDR1 MNHNS and CDR2 SASEGT. CDR3 size: 14 residues. The CDR3 nucleotides read TGTGCCAGCAGTGAAGTAATAGCTGGTACGACCCAGTACTTC. Its protein is CASSEVIAGTTQYF.

The V call is TRBV5-4, the J call TRBJ2-1; D gene ambiguous. V was clipped by 3 bases and J by 7 bases, with 8 bases between them. Germline V gene sequence: CDR1 SGHNT, CDR2 YYREEE (reference sequence). CDR3 length equals 12 residues. Here the CDR3 reads CASSYPGNEQFF. The CDR3 coding sequence is TGTGCCAGCAGCTACCCCGGGAATGAGCAGTTCTTC.